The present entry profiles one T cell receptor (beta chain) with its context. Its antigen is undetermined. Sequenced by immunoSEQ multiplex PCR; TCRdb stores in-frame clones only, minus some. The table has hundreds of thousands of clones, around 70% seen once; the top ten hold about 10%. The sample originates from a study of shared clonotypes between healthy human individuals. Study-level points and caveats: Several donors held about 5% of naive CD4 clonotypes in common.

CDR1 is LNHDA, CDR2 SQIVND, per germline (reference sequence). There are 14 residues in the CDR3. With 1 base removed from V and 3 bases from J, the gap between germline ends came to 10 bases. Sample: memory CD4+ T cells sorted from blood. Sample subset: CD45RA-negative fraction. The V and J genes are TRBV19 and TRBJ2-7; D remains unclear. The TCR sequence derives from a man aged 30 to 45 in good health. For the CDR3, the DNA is TGTGCCAGTAGTATAGTGAGAGGAGACTACGAGCAGTACTTC. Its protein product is CASSIVRGDYEQYF. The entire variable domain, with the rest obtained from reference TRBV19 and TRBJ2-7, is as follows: DGGITQSPKYLFRKEGQNVTLSCEQNLNHDAMYWYRQDPGQGLRLIYYSQIVNDFQKGDIAEGYSVSREKKESFPLTVTSAQKNPTAFYLCASSIVRGDYEQYFGPGTRLTVT.